A selection of T cell receptor beta chains follows, all from one sample in a study of Ad26.COV2.S vaccination and SARS-CoV-2 variants. The data were produced by immunoSEQ multiplex PCR, yet TCRdb's version contains in-frame clones alone and is incomplete. The sample includes around 400,000 clones, roughly 85% of them seen just once. The sample was peripheral blood, taken in a trial of Ad26.COV2.S vaccine versus placebo. The source of these receptors is a person aged 18-60 years who received the Ad26.COV2.S COVID-19 vaccine or a placebo. Both conserved end residues are part of each CDR3. D genes are given only for firm matches. Only some rows state a clone size, as once, few, many or a class for expanded clones.

D	V	size	J	length	CDR3	DNA
TRBD1	TRBV3-1/TRBV3-2	.	TRBJ2-7	13	CASSSGTGDEQYF	TGTGCCAGCAGCTCAGGGACAGGTGACGAGCAGTACTTC
.	TRBV24-1	.	TRBJ2-3	16	CATSDSGTGFTDTQYF	TGTGCCACCAGTGATTCCGGAACGGGGTTCACAGATACGCAGTATTTT
.	TRBV19	.	TRBJ1-5	12	CASSWGNQPQHF	TGTGCCAGTAGCTGGGGCAATCAGCCCCAGCATTTT
.	TRBV30	.	TRBJ1-5	14	CAWSHGANNQPQHF	TGTGCCTGGAGCCATGGGGCAAACAATCAGCCCCAGCATTTT
.	TRBV5-5	.	TRBJ2-1	14	CASSLIVANNEQFF	TGTGCCAGCAGCCTCATAGTGGCGAACAATGAGCAGTTCTTC
.	TRBV24-1	.	TRBJ1-2	14	CATSDEGAGYGYTF	TGTGCCACCAGTGACGAGGGCGCGGGGTACGGCTACACCTTC
.	TRBV5-1	.	TRBJ2-3	13	CASSSGASDTQYF	TGCGCCAGCAGCTCGGGGGCTTCAGATACGCAGTATTTT
TRBD2	TRBV9	.	TRBJ2-3	19	CASSRRIETSGRLGDTQYF	TGTGCCAGCAGCCGACGGATCGAGACTAGCGGGAGACTTGGGGATACGCAGTATTTT
.	TRBV3-1/TRBV3-2	few	TRBJ1-1	12	CASSQDRFEAFF	TGTGCCAGCAGCCAAGATCGATTTGAAGCTTTCTTT
.	TRBV11-1	.	TRBJ2-2	14	CASSSRLATGELFF	TGTGCCAGCAGCTCCCGACTCGCTACCGGGGAGCTGTTTTTT
TRBD1	TRBV3-1/TRBV3-2	.	TRBJ1-2	16	CASSRAGQGVNYGYTF	TGTGCCAGCAGCCGCGCTGGACAGGGGGTTAACTATGGCTACACCTTC
TRBD1	TRBV7-2	.	TRBJ2-5	14	CASSLRPRGETQYF	TGTGCCAGCAGCTTACGACCCAGGGGGGAGACCCAGTACTTC
.	TRBV30	.	TRBJ1-3	13	CAWGHSFGNTIYF	TGTGCCTGGGGACACTCCTTTGGAAACACCATATATTTT
TRBD1	TRBV7-2	.	TRBJ2-7	17	CASSLNLRQGAKDEQYF	TGTGCCAGCAGCCTTAACCTTAGACAGGGGGCAAAGGACGAGCAGTACTTC
.	TRBV7-2	.	TRBJ1-2	14	CASSLKQQSNGYTF	TGTGCCAGCAGTTTGAAACAGCAATCCAATGGCTACACCTTC
TRBD1	TRBV4-1	.	TRBJ1-2	15	CASSQYRQGHYGYTF	TGCGCCAGCAGCCAGTACAGACAGGGGCACTATGGCTACACCTTC
.	TRBV7-8	.	TRBJ2-3	11	CASSRAGTQYF	TGTGCCAGCAGCCGAGCCGGTACGCAGTATTTT
.	TRBV7-2	.	TRBJ1-5	14	CASSRNRVDQPQHF	TGTGCCAGCAGCCGGAACAGGGTGGATCAGCCCCAGCATTTT
.	TRBV6-6	.	TRBJ1-5	15	CASSSIIRVWEPQHF	TGTGCCAGCAGTTCCATTATCAGGGTTTGGGAGCCCCAGCATTTT
.	TRBV9	once	TRBJ1-1	16	CASSPRGHPDGTEAFF	TGTGCCAGCAGCCCCCGGGGACACCCTGATGGGACTGAAGCTTTCTTT
.	TRBV11-2	once	TRBJ2-2	15	CASSSVLRVVGELFF	TGTGCCAGCAGCTCTGTTCTCAGGGTAGTCGGGGAGCTGTTTTTT
TRBD2	TRBV18	.	TRBJ2-7	14	CASSGGRASYEQYF	TGTGCCAGCTCAGGCGGGAGGGCCTCCTACGAGCAGTACTTC
.	TRBV19	once	TRBJ1-1	15	CASSGRLGMNTEAFF	TGTGCCAGTAGTGGCCGCCTGGGTATGAACACTGAAGCTTTCTTT
.	TRBV5-5	.	TRBJ2-3	17	CASSLGPEDFNTDTQYF	TGTGCCAGCAGCTTGGGGCCTGAGGACTTTAACACAGATACGCAGTATTTT
TRBD1	TRBV19	once	TRBJ1-5	15	CASIDRGRGNQPQHF	TGTGCCAGTATCGACAGGGGGCGAGGCAATCAGCCCCAGCATTTT
.	TRBV11-2	.	TRBJ1-1	14	CASSDHHPPTEAFF	TGTGCCAGCAGCGATCATCACCCCCCTACTGAAGCTTTCTTT
.	TRBV6-1	once	TRBJ1-1	16	CASSDPGLPGNTEAFF	TGTGCCAGCAGTGACCCGGGACTCCCCGGGAACACTGAAGCTTTCTTT
.	TRBV19	once	TRBJ2-7	14	CASSSRGGGSEQYF	TGTGCCAGTAGTTCCCGGGGTGGGGGATCCGAGCAGTACTTC
.	TRBV7-9	.	TRBJ2-2	13	CASSSPNRGELFF	TGTGCCAGCAGCTCCCCCAACCGCGGGGAGCTGTTTTTT
.	TRBV6-4	.	TRBJ2-7	14	CASRPLRAAYEQYF	TGTGCCAGCAGACCCCTCCGGGCCGCCTACGAGCAGTACTTC
.	TRBV14	.	TRBJ2-5	13	CASSRSGGETQYF	TGTGCCAGCAGCCGCTCCGGGGGAGAGACCCAGTACTTC
.	TRBV7-8	.	TRBJ1-2	15	CASSLGRVSNYGYTF	TGTGCCAGCAGCTTAGGGAGGGTATCTAACTATGGCTACACCTTC
TRBD2	TRBV5-4	.	TRBJ2-3	15	CASRLAGGPRDTQYF	TGTGCCAGCAGGCTAGCGGGGGGGCCGAGAGATACGCAGTATTTT
.	TRBV5-6	.	TRBJ2-7	14	CASSLVRLAYEQYF	TGTGCCAGCAGCTTGGTAAGGCTAGCGTACGAGCAGTACTTC
TRBD2	TRBV2	.	TRBJ2-3	14	CASRASGSTDTQYF	TGTGCCAGCAGGGCTAGCGGAAGCACAGATACGCAGTATTTT
TRBD2	TRBV3-1/TRBV3-2	.	TRBJ2-7	15	CASRTTSGASYEQYF	TGTGCCAGCAGGACGACTAGCGGGGCCTCCTACGAGCAGTACTTC
.	TRBV11-3	.	TRBJ2-4	13	CANVGGGLNIQYF	TGTGCCAACGTGGGAGGGGGCTTAAACATTCAGTACTTC
.	TRBV27	few	TRBJ2-7	11	CASAGSGEQYF	TGTGCCAGCGCCGGAAGCGGCGAGCAGTACTTC
.	TRBV25-1	.	TRBJ1-5	13	CASSGVGMQPQHF	TGTGCCAGCTCGGGAGTTGGGATGCAGCCCCAGCATTTT
.	TRBV7-3	.	TRBJ2-7	15	CASSFGADSSYEQYF	TGTGCCAGCAGCTTTGGAGCGGATAGCTCCTACGAGCAGTACTTC
TRBD1	TRBV5-4	.	TRBJ2-7	14	CASSSPGQAYEQYF	TGTGCCAGCAGCTCTCCGGGACAGGCCTACGAGCAGTACTTC
.	TRBV12-3/TRBV12-4	.	TRBJ2-5	13	CASSFWTSQTQYF	TGTGCCAGCAGTTTCTGGACGTCCCAGACCCAGTACTTC
.	TRBV9	once	TRBJ2-5	13	CASSPGGSVAQYF	TGTGCCAGCAGCCCCGGGGGATCGGTGGCCCAGTACTTC
.	TRBV2	.	TRBJ2-5	13	CASSEGRGETQYF	TGTGCCAGCAGTGAAGGGAGGGGAGAGACCCAGTACTTC